The source of this TCR beta chain is a study of blood T cell repertoires in COVID-19. Trimming took 4 bases from V and 4 from J; bases not matched to a gene: 8. Germline assignment: CDR1 SGHRS and CDR2 YFSETQ. The CDR3 totals 14 residues. TCRdb keeps only in-frame clones here, not all; method: immunoSEQ multiplex PCR. The sample has 25,000 to 35,000 clones; 86% are singletons. The genes are TRBV5-1 and TRBJ2-7, with 7 bases matching TRBD1. The source is a human donor with active COVID-19. The donor label of this sample is uncertain. The sample comprised peripheral blood. DNA of the CDR3: TGCGCCAGCAGCCCTCGGGACAGTCTGTACGAGCAGTACTTC. Protein product: CASSPRDSLYEQYF.